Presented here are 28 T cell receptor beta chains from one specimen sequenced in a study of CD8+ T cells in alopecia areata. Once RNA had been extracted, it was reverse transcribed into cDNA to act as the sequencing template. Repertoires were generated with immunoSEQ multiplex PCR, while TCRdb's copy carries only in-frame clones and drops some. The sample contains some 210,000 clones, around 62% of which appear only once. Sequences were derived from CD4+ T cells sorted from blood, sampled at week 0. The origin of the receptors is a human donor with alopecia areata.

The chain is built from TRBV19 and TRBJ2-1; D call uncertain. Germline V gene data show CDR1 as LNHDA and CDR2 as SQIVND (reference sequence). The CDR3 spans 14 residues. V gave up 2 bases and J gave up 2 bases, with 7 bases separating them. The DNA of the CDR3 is TGTGCCAGTAGTATAATGGACGCCTACAATGAGCAGTTCTTC. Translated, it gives CASSIMDAYNEQFF.

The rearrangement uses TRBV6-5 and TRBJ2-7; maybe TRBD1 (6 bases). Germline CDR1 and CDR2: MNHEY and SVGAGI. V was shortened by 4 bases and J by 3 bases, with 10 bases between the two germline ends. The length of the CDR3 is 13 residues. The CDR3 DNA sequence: TGTGCCAGCAGTTTTAAACAGGGCTACGAGCAGTACTTC. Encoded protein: CASSFKQGYEQYF.

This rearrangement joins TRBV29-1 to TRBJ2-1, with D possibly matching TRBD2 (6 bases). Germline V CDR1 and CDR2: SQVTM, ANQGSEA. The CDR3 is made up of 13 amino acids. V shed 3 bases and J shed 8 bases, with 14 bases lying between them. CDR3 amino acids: CSVDLAAGYEQFF. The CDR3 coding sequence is TGCAGCGTTGATCTCGCGGCGGGGTATGAGCAGTTCTTC.

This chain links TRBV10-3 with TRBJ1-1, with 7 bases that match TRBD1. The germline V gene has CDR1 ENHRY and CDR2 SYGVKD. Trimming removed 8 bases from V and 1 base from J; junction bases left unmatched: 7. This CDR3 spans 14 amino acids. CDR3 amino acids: CAIANTGANTEAFF. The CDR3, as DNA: TGTGCCATCGCGAATACAGGGGCGAACACTGAAGCTTTCTTT.

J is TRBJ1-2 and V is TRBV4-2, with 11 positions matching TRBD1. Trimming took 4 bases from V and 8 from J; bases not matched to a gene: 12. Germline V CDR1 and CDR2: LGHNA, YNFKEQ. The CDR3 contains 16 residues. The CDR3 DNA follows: TGTGCCAGCAGCCCCGCCGCGGACAGGGGGCGGCGGGGCTACACCTTC. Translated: CASSPAADRGRRGYTF.

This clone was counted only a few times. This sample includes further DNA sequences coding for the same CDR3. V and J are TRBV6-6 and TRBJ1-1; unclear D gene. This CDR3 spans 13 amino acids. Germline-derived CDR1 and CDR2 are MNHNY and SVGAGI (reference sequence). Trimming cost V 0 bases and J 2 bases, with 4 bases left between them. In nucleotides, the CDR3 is TGTGCCAGCAGTTACTCTCTAAACACTGAAGCTTTCTTT. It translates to CASSYSLNTEAFF.

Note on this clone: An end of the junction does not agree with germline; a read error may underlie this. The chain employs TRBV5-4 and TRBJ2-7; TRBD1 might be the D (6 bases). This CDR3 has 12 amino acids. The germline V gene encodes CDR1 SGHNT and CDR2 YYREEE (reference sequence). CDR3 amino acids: CASSLGRQDLNF. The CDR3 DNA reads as TGTGCCAGCAGCTTGGGGAGACAGGACCTGAACTTC.

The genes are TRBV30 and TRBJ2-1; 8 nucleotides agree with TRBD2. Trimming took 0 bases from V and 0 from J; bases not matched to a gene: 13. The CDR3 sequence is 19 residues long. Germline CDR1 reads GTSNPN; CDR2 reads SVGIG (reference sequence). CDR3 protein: CAWSVSLLERGISYNEQFF. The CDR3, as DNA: TGTGCCTGGAGTGTATCCCTCTTGGAGCGGGGGATCTCCTACAATGAGCAGTTCTTC.

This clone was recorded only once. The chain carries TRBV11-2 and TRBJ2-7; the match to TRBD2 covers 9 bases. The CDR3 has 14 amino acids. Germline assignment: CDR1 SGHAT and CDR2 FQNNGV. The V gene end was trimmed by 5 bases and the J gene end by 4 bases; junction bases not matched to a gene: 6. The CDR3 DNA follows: TGTGCCAGCAGCCATTGGACTAGCGCGTACGAGCAGTACTTC. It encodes CASSHWTSAYEQYF.

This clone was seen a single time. CDR3 loop: CSVESAAYEQYF. CDR3 nucleotides: TGCAGCGTTGAATCGGCAGCCTACGAGCAGTACTTC. V usage is TRBV29-1 and J usage is TRBJ2-7, with no clear D. V lost 2 bases and J lost 2, with 7 bases in between. This CDR3 has 12 residues. Germline loops: CDR1 SQVTM, CDR2 ANQGSEA.

CDR3 residues: CASSVEGVMNTEAFF. The CDR3 DNA is TGTGCCAGCAGCGTAGAGGGGGTCATGAACACTGAAGCTTTCTTT. J is TRBJ1-1 and V is TRBV9; D possibly corresponds to TRBD1 (6 bases). The CDR3 is 15 amino acids. Trimming shortened V by 0 bases and J by 0 bases, and 9 bases separated the two germline ends. From germline, CDR1 is SGDLS and CDR2 YYNGEE.

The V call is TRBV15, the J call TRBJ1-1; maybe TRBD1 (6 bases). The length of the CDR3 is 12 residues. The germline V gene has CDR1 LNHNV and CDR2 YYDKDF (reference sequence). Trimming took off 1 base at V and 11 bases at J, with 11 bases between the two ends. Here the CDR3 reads CATSRVDSRAFF. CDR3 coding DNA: TGTGCCACCAGCAGAGTGGACAGTCGGGCTTTCTTT.

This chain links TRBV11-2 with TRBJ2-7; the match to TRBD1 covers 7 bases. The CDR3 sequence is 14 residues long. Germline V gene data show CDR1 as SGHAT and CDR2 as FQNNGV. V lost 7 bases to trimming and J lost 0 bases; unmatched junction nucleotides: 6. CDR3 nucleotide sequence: TGTGCCAGCACCCTCCGGGACAGCTCCTACGAGCAGTACTTC. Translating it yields CASTLRDSSYEQYF.

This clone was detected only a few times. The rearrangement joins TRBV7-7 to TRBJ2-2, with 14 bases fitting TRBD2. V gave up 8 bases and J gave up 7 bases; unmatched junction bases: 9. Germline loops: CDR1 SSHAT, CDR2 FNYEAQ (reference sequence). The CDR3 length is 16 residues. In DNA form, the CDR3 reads TGTGCCAGCGTCGGGACTAGCGGGGGCTTGAGCGGGGAGCTGTTTTTT. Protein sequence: CASVGTSGGLSGELFF.

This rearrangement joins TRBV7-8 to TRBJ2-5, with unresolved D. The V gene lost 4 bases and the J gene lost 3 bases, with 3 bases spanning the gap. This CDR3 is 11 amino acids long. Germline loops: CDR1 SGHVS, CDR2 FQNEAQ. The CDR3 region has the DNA TGTGCCAGCAGCTCGGAAGAGACCCAGTACTTC. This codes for CASSSEETQYF.

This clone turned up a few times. The CDR3, as DNA: TGCAGCGTTGTACGTGGAGTGGAGACCCAGTACTTC. This encodes CSVVRGVETQYF. The chain carries TRBV29-1 and TRBJ2-5; no reliable D call. The CDR3 spans 12 residues. Germline V gene lookup returns CDR1 SQVTM and CDR2 ANQGSEA. The germline V and J ends were trimmed by 4 bases and 5 bases, with 11 bases remaining between them.

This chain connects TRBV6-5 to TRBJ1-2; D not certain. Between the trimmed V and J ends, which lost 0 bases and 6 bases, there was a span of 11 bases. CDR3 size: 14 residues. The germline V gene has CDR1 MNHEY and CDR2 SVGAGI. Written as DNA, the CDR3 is TGTGCCAGCAGTTACTCTGGCAGGTCGGATGGCTACACCTTC. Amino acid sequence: CASSYSGRSDGYTF.

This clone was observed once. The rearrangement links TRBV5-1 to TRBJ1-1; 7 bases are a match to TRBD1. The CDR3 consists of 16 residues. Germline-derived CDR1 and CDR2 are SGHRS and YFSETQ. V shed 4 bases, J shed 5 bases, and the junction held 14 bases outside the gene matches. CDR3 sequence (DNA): TGCGCCAGCAGCGGACTAAGGGACAGAGGTGGAACTGAAGCTTTCTTT. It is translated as CASSGLRDRGGTEAFF.

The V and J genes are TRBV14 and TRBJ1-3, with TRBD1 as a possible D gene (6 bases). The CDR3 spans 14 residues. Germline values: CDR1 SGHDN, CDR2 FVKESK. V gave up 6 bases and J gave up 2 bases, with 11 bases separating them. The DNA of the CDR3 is TGTGCCAGCAGGGCGGCAGGGGCTGGAAACACCATATATTTT. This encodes CASRAAGAGNTIYF.

CDR3: CAISGQGAPGIQYF. In DNA form, the CDR3 reads TGTGCCATCAGTGGACAGGGGGCTCCTGGCATTCAGTACTTC. The V gene is TRBV10-3, the J gene TRBJ2-4, with 10 bases that match TRBD1. Germline V gene data show CDR1 as ENHRY and CDR2 as SYGVKD. The CDR3 covers 14 residues. Trimming removed 4 bases from V and 9 bases from J; junction bases left unmatched: 6.

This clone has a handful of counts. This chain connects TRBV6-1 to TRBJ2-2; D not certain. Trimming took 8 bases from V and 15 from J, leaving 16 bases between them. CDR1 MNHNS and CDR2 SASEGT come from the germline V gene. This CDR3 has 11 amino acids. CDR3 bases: TGTGCCAGCCGGTCAGTGGGCGTGTTGTTTTTT. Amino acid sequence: CASRSVGVLFF.

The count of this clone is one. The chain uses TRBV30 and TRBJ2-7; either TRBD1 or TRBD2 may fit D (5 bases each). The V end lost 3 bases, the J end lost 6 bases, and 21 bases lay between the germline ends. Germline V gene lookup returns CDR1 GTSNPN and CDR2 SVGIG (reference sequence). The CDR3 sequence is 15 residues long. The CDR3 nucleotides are TGTGCCTGGAGCGGGAAAGGGGACCTCTACCTCGAGCAGTACTTC. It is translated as CAWSGKGDLYLEQYF. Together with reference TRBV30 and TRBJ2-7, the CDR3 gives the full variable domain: SQTIHQWPATLVQPVGSPLSLECTVEGTSNPNLYWYRQAAGRGLQLLFYSVGIGQISSEVPQNLSASRPQDRQFILSSKKLLLSDSGFYLCAWSGKGDLYLEQYFGPGTRLTVT.

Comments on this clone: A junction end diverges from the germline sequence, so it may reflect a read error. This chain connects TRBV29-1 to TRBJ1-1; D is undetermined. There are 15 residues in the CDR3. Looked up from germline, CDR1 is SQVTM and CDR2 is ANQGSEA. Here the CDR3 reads CSVEPHLRMNAEAFF. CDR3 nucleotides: TGCAGCGTTGAACCACACCTCAGAATGAACGCTGAAGCTTTCTTT. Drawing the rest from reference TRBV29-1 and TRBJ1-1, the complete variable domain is SAVISQKPSRDICQRGTSLTIQCQVDSQVTMMFWYRQQPGQSLTLIATANQGSEATYESGFVIDKFPISRPNLTFSTLTVSNMSPEDSSIYLCSVEPHLRMNAEAFFGQGTRLTVV.

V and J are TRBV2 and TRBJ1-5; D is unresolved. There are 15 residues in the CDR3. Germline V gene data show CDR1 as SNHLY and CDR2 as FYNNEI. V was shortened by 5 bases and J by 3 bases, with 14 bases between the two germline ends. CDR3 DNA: TGTGCCAGCAGTCAAGAGATGTCGCCCAATCAGCCCCAGCATTTT. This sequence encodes CASSQEMSPNQPQHF.

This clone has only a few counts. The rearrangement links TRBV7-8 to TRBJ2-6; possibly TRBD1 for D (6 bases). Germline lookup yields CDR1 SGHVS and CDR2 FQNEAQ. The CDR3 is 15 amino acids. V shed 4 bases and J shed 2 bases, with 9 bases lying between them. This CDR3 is CASSSGQPGANVLTF. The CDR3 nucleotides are TGTGCCAGCAGCTCCGGACAGCCTGGGGCCAACGTCCTGACTTTC.

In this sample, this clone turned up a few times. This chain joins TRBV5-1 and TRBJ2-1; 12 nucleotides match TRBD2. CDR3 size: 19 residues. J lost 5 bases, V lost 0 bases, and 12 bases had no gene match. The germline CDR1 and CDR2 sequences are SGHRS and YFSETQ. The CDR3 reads CASSLVVPGLAGVNNEQFF. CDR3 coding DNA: TGCGCCAGCAGCTTGGTGGTCCCGGGACTAGCGGGCGTAAACAATGAGCAGTTCTTC.

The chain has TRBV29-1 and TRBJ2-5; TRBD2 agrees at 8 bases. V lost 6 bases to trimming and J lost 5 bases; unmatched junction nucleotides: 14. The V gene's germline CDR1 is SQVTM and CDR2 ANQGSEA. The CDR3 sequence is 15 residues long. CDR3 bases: TGCAGCGTGTCTCCAGCGGGAGCCTTGTATGAGACCCAGTACTTC. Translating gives CSVSPAGALYETQYF. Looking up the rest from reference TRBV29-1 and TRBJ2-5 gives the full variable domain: SAVISQKPSRDICQRGTSLTIQCQVDSQVTMMFWYRQQPGQSLTLIATANQGSEATYESGFVIDKFPISRPNLTFSTLTVSNMSPEDSSIYLCSVSPAGALYETQYFGPGTRLLVL.

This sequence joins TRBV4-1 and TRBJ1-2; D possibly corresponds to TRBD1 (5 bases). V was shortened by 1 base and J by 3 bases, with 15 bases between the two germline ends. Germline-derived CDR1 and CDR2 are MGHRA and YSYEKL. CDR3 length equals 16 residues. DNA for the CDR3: TGCGCCAGCAGCCAAGGGGAGGACAAGCTTTACTATGGCTACACCTTC. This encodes CASSQGEDKLYYGYTF.